These T cell receptor beta chains were read from a single sample in a study of shared clonotypes between healthy human individuals. Clones were read by immunoSEQ multiplex PCR, and TCRdb kept only the in-frame ones, dropping some. The sample yields some 800,000 clones, 80% to 95% seen once. Material: naive CD8+ T cells sorted from blood. The receptors originated from a young man in good health. The CDR3 runs from the conserved cysteine through the conserved F or W. Fields, in order: CDR3 protein, CDR3 DNA, clone size, J gene, V gene, D gene. D genes are given only for firm matches. The size of a clone is reported for some rows only, either as once, few or many, or as a class for expanded clones.

CDR3 protein: CAWSNKTGGDTEAFF
CDR3 DNA: TGTGCCTGGAGTAATAAGACAGGGGGTGACACTGAAGCTTTCTTT
clone size: .
J gene: TRBJ1-1
V gene: TRBV30
D gene: TRBD1

CDR3 protein: CASSPWGLGNIQYF
CDR3 DNA: TGTGCCAGCAGTCCGTGGGGCTTGGGAAACATTCAGTACTTC
clone size: few
J gene: TRBJ2-4
V gene: TRBV27
D gene: .

CDR3 protein: CASSAPGHPIQDTQYF
CDR3 DNA: TGTGCCAGCAGCGCACCGGGACACCCAATTCAAGATACGCAGTATTTT
clone size: .
J gene: TRBJ2-3
V gene: TRBV9
D gene: .

CDR3 protein: CAISDGGYTDTQYF
CDR3 DNA: TGTGCCATCAGTGATGGGGGCTACACAGATACGCAGTATTTT
clone size: .
J gene: TRBJ2-3
V gene: TRBV10-3
D gene: .

CDR3 protein: CASSFGETQYF
CDR3 DNA: TGTGCCAGCAGCTTCGGAGAGACCCAGTACTTC
clone size: once
J gene: TRBJ2-5
V gene: TRBV13
D gene: .

CDR3 protein: CASSLRGLAGQETQYF
CDR3 DNA: TGTGCCAGCAGTTTAAGAGGACTAGCGGGACAAGAGACCCAGTACTTC
clone size: .
J gene: TRBJ2-5
V gene: TRBV27
D gene: TRBD2

CDR3 protein: CASSLGTGKGTNEKLFF
CDR3 DNA: TGTGCCAGCAGTCTCGGGACAGGAAAAGGGACTAATGAAAAACTGTTTTTT
clone size: .
J gene: TRBJ1-4
V gene: TRBV28
D gene: TRBD1

CDR3 protein: CASSLLVGQGEAFF
CDR3 DNA: TGTGCCAGCAGTTTATTGGTCGGTCAGGGTGAAGCTTTCTTT
clone size: .
J gene: TRBJ1-1
V gene: TRBV28
D gene: .

CDR3 protein: CASSYPSDETQYF
CDR3 DNA: TGTGCCAGCAGTTACCCTAGCGACGAGACCCAGTACTTC
clone size: .
J gene: TRBJ2-5
V gene: TRBV6-5
D gene: .

CDR3 protein: CASSEDGTDTQYF
CDR3 DNA: TGCGCCAGCAGTGAGGATGGCACAGATACGCAGTATTTT
clone size: .
J gene: TRBJ2-3
V gene: TRBV10-2
D gene: .

CDR3 protein: CASSPLARSATNEKLFF
CDR3 DNA: TGTGCCAGCTCACCACTTGCCAGGTCTGCAACTAATGAAAAACTGTTTTTT
clone size: .
J gene: TRBJ1-4
V gene: TRBV18
D gene: .

CDR3 protein: CASRSGTGTFGYTF
CDR3 DNA: TGTGCCAGCAGATCCGGGACAGGGACGTTCGGCTACACCTTC
clone size: few
J gene: TRBJ1-2
V gene: TRBV6-5
D gene: TRBD1

CDR3 protein: CASSLTSDNEQFF
CDR3 DNA: TGTGCCAGCAGCTTAACTAGTGACAATGAGCAGTTCTTC
clone size: .
J gene: TRBJ2-1
V gene: TRBV7-9
D gene: .

CDR3 protein: CASSFGVNGSSAFF
CDR3 DNA: TGTGCCAGCAGCTTCGGGGTGAATGGTAGCTCGGCTTTCTTT
clone size: .
J gene: TRBJ1-1
V gene: TRBV7-9
D gene: .

CDR3 protein: CASSLRGFYNEQFF
CDR3 DNA: TGTGCCAGCAGTTTACGGGGATTTTACAATGAGCAGTTCTTC
clone size: once
J gene: TRBJ2-1
V gene: TRBV28
D gene: .

CDR3 protein: CASRARGSGEQYF
CDR3 DNA: TGTGCCAGCAGGGCTAGGGGCTCCGGCGAGCAGTACTTC
clone size: .
J gene: TRBJ2-7
V gene: TRBV2
D gene: .

CDR3 protein: CSVEGEREGPLQHEQFF
CDR3 DNA: TGCAGCGTTGAAGGAGAGCGGGAGGGCCCCTTGCAGCATGAGCAGTTCTTC
clone size: once
J gene: TRBJ2-1
V gene: TRBV29-1
D gene: TRBD2

CDR3 protein: CAAGGSYNEQFF
CDR3 DNA: TGTGCCGCGGGAGGATCCTACAATGAGCAGTTCTTC
clone size: .
J gene: TRBJ2-1
V gene: TRBV27
D gene: TRBD2

CDR3 protein: CASSEEAQAPYEQYF
CDR3 DNA: TGTGCCAGCAGTGAAGAGGCCCAGGCCCCCTACGAGCAGTACTTC
clone size: .
J gene: TRBJ2-7
V gene: TRBV6-1
D gene: .

CDR3 protein: CASSVGTGGTGELFF
CDR3 DNA: TGTGCCAGCAGCGTCGGGACAGGGGGAACCGGGGAGCTGTTTTTT
clone size: few
J gene: TRBJ2-2
V gene: TRBV9
D gene: TRBD1

CDR3 protein: CASSLLIPQTSGDEQFF
CDR3 DNA: TGTGCCAGCAGCCTCCTTATCCCGCAAACTAGCGGGGATGAGCAGTTCTTC
clone size: .
J gene: TRBJ2-1
V gene: TRBV7-9
D gene: TRBD2

CDR3 protein: CASNGDGTNYGYTF
CDR3 DNA: TGTGCCAGCAATGGGGACGGGACTAACTATGGCTACACCTTC
clone size: few
J gene: TRBJ1-2
V gene: TRBV7-9
D gene: .

CDR3 protein: CASSSLGGNTGELFF
CDR3 DNA: TGTGCCAGCAGCTCCTTGGGGGGGAACACCGGGGAGCTGTTTTTT
clone size: .
J gene: TRBJ2-2
V gene: TRBV7-6
D gene: .

CDR3 protein: CASSPREGGYEQYF
CDR3 DNA: TGCGCCAGCAGCCCTCGGGAAGGAGGCTACGAGCAGTACTTC
clone size: .
J gene: TRBJ2-7
V gene: TRBV4-1
D gene: .

CDR3 protein: CASTLERSSYNEQFF
CDR3 DNA: TGTGCCAGCACCCTCGAGCGGAGCTCCTACAATGAGCAGTTCTTC
clone size: .
J gene: TRBJ2-1
V gene: TRBV7-3
D gene: .

CDR3 protein: CASSQREGQLVPDTQYF
CDR3 DNA: TGCGCCAGCAGCCAGCGGGAGGGCCAACTTGTTCCAGATACGCAGTATTTT
clone size: .
J gene: TRBJ2-3
V gene: TRBV4-1
D gene: TRBD2

CDR3 protein: CASSTNRERVRIDTQYF
CDR3 DNA: TGTGCCAGCAGCACTAACCGGGAAAGAGTGAGGATTGATACGCAGTATTTT
clone size: .
J gene: TRBJ2-3
V gene: TRBV28
D gene: .

CDR3 protein: CASSLGGGDEQFF
CDR3 DNA: TGTGCCAGCAGCTTAGGCGGCGGCGATGAGCAGTTCTTC
clone size: .
J gene: TRBJ2-1
V gene: TRBV7-9
D gene: .

CDR3 protein: CASSWGQGAQFF
CDR3 DNA: TGTGCCAGCAGCTGGGGACAGGGAGCGCAGTTCTTC
clone size: .
J gene: TRBJ2-1
V gene: TRBV5-4
D gene: TRBD1

CDR3 protein: CASSYSGTGGTNTIYF
CDR3 DNA: TGTGCCAGCAGTTACTCTGGGACAGGGGGTACAAACACCATATATTTT
clone size: .
J gene: TRBJ1-3
V gene: TRBV6-5
D gene: TRBD1

CDR3 protein: CASTPDRGPNYGYTF
CDR3 DNA: TGTGCCAGCACCCCCGACAGGGGACCTAACTATGGCTACACCTTC
clone size: .
J gene: TRBJ1-2
V gene: TRBV6-5
D gene: TRBD1

CDR3 protein: CASSDPNQPQHF
CDR3 DNA: TGTGCCAGCAGTGACCCAAATCAGCCCCAGCATTTT
clone size: .
J gene: TRBJ1-5
V gene: TRBV27
D gene: .

CDR3 protein: CASSLLATGLNTEAFF
CDR3 DNA: TGTGCCAGCAGTTTATTGGCTACAGGTTTGAACACTGAAGCTTTCTTT
clone size: .
J gene: TRBJ1-1
V gene: TRBV27
D gene: .

CDR3 protein: CAWSRAFLSTEAFF
CDR3 DNA: TGTGCCTGGTCCCGGGCATTTCTGAGCACTGAAGCTTTCTTT
clone size: .
J gene: TRBJ1-1
V gene: TRBV30
D gene: .

CDR3 protein: CASSPGQGVVEQYF
CDR3 DNA: TGTGCCAGCTCACCGGGACAGGGGGTGGTCGAGCAGTACTTC
clone size: .
J gene: TRBJ2-7
V gene: TRBV18
D gene: TRBD1

CDR3 protein: CATSRTGTGSYEQYF
CDR3 DNA: TGTGCCACCAGCAGAACCGGGACAGGATCCTACGAGCAGTACTTC
clone size: .
J gene: TRBJ2-7
V gene: TRBV15
D gene: TRBD1

CDR3 protein: CASSHTQLTYEQYF
CDR3 DNA: TGCGCCAGCAGCCACACCCAACTAACCTACGAGCAGTACTTC
clone size: .
J gene: TRBJ2-7
V gene: TRBV4-1
D gene: .

CDR3 protein: CASSVSGPGWGEQFF
CDR3 DNA: TGTGCCAGCAGCGTATCAGGGCCTGGATGGGGTGAGCAGTTCTTC
clone size: .
J gene: TRBJ2-1
V gene: TRBV9
D gene: .

CDR3 protein: CASRPWGNEQFF
CDR3 DNA: TGTGCCAGCAGACCGTGGGGCAATGAGCAGTTCTTC
clone size: .
J gene: TRBJ2-1
V gene: TRBV7-2
D gene: .

CDR3 protein: CASSGTGPSEQYF
CDR3 DNA: TGTGCCAGCAGTGGGACGGGTCCAAGCGAGCAGTACTTC
clone size: once
J gene: TRBJ2-7
V gene: TRBV2
D gene: .

CDR3 protein: CASSSRRLQPQHF
CDR3 DNA: TGTGCCAGCAGTTCTAGAAGGCTACAGCCCCAGCATTTT
clone size: .
J gene: TRBJ1-5
V gene: TRBV28
D gene: .

CDR3 protein: CASSQERTAGEQFF
CDR3 DNA: TGCGCCAGCAGCCAAGAAAGGACAGCCGGTGAGCAGTTCTTC
clone size: .
J gene: TRBJ2-1
V gene: TRBV4-1
D gene: .

CDR3 protein: CASSHITRGWGQETQYF
CDR3 DNA: TGCGCCAGCAGCCATATAACGCGGGGGTGGGGACAAGAGACCCAGTACTTC
clone size: .
J gene: TRBJ2-5
V gene: TRBV4-1
D gene: TRBD2

CDR3 protein: CASNWGQGYEQYF
CDR3 DNA: TGTGCCAGCAACTGGGGACAGGGTTACGAGCAGTACTTC
clone size: .
J gene: TRBJ2-7
V gene: TRBV7-6
D gene: TRBD1

CDR3 protein: CASGGGSSYEQYF
CDR3 DNA: TGTGCCAGCGGGGGTGGGAGCTCCTACGAGCAGTACTTC
clone size: .
J gene: TRBJ2-7
V gene: TRBV2
D gene: .

CDR3 protein: CASSLSLTRDEQFF
CDR3 DNA: TGTGCCAGCAGCTTATCCTTGACCAGGGATGAGCAGTTCTTC
clone size: .
J gene: TRBJ2-1
V gene: TRBV11-3
D gene: .

CDR3 protein: CASRLLAGGPSDEQFF
CDR3 DNA: TGCGCCAGCAGACTACTAGCGGGAGGGCCAAGCGATGAGCAGTTCTTC
clone size: .
J gene: TRBJ2-1
V gene: TRBV4-1
D gene: TRBD2